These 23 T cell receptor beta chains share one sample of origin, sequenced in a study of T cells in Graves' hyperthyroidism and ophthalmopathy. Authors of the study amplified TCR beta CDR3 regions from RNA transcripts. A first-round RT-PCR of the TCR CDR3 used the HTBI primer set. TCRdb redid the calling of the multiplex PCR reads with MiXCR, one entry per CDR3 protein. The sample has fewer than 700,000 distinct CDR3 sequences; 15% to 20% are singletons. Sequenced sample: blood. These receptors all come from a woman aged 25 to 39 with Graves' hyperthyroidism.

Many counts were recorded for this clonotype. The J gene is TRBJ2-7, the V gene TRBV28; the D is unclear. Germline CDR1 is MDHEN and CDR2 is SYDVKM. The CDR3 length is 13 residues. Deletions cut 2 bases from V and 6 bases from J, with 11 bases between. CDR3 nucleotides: TGTGCCAGCAGTTTACTACCCTCCCGCGAGCAGTACTTC. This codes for CASSLLPSREQYF.

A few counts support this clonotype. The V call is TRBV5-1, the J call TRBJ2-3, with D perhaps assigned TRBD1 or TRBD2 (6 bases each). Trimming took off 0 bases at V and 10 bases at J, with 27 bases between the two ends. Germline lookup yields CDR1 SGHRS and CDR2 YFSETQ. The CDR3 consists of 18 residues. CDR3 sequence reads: CASSLDPPAGTSRGAQYF. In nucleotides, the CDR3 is TGCGCCAGCAGCTTGGACCCCCCCGCCGGGACTTCGAGGGGGGCGCAGTATTTT.

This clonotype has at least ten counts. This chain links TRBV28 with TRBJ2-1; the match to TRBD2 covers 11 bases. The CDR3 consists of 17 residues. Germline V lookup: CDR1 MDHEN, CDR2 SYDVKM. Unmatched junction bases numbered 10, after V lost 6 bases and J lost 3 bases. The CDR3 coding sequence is TGTGCCAGCAGCCTAGATGGGACTAGCGGCCTCTACAATGAGCAGTTCTTC. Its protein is CASSLDGTSGLYNEQFF.

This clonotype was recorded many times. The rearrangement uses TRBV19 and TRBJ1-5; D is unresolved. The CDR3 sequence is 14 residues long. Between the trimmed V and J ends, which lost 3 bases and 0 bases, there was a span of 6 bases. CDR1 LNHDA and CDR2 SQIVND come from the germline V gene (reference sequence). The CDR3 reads CASSMVGSNQPQHF. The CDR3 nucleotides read TGTGCCAGTAGTATGGTCGGTAGCAATCAGCCCCAGCATTTT.

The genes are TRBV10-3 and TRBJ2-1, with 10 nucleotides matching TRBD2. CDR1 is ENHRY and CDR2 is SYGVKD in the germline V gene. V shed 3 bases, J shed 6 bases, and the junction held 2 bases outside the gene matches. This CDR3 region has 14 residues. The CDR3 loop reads CAISEAGGPNEQFF. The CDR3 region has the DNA TGTGCCATCAGTGAAGCGGGAGGGCCCAATGAGCAGTTCTTC.

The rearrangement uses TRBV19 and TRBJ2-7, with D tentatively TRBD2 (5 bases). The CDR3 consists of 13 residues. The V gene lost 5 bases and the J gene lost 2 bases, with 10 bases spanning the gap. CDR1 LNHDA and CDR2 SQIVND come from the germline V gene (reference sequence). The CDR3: CASSGGATYEQYF. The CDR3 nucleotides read TGTGCCAGTAGTGGAGGAGCGACCTACGAGCAGTACTTC.

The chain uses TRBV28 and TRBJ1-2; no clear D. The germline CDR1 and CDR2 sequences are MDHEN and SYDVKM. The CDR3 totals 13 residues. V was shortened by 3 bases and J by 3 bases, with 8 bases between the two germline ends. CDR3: CASSLALYYGYTF. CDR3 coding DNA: TGTGCCAGCAGTTTGGCCCTTTACTATGGCTACACCTTC.

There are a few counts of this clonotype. CDR3 protein: CATSGTGNTDTQYF. In DNA, the CDR3 is TGTGCCACCTCCGGGACAGGGAACACAGATACGCAGTATTTT. J is TRBJ2-3 and V is TRBV9; TRBD1 agrees at 9 bases. V was clipped by 9 bases and J by 2 bases; unmatched bases: 7. This CDR3 has 14 residues. Germline V CDR1 and CDR2: SGDLS, YYNGEE.

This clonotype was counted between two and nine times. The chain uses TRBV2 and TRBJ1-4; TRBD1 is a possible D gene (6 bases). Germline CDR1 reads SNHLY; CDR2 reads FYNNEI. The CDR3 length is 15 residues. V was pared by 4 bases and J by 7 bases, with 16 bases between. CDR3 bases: TGTGCCAGCAGTGGTATGGGGGGCGAGAGTGAAAAACTGTTTTTT. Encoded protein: CASSGMGGESEKLFF.

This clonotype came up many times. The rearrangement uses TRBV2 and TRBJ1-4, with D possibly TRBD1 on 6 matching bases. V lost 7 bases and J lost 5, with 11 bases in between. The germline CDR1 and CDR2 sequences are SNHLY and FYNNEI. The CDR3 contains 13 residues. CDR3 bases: TGTGCCAGCAACCCACAGGGCAATGAAAAACTGTTTTTT. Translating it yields CASNPQGNEKLFF.

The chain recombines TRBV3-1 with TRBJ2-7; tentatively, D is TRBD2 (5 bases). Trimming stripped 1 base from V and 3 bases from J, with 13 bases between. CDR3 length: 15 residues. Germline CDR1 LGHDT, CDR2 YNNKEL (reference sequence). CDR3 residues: CASSQAGGSLYEQYF. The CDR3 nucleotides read TGTGCCAGCAGCCAAGCCGGAGGCAGCCTCTACGAGCAGTACTTC.

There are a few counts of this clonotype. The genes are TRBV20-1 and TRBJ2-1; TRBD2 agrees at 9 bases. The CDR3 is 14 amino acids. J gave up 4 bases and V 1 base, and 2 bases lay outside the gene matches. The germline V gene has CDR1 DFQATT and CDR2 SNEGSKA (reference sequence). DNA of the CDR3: TGCAGTGCTAGAGCAGCGGGGGGATACAATGAGCAGTTCTTC. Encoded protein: CSARAAGGYNEQFF.

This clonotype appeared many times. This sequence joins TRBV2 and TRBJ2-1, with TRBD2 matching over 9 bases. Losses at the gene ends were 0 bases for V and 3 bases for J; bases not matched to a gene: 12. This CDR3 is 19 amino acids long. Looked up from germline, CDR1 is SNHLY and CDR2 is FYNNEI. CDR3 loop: CASSEALRSSGTLYNEQFF. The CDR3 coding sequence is TGTGCCAGCAGTGAAGCGCTTCGGTCTAGCGGGACTCTCTACAATGAGCAGTTCTTC.

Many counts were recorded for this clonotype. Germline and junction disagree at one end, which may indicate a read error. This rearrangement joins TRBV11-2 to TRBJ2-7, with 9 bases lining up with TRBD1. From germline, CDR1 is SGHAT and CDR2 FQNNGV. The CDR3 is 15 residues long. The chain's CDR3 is CASSLDPGQGFEQYF. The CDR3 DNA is TGTGCCAGCAGCCTAGACCCGGGACAGGGCTTCGAGCAGTACTTC. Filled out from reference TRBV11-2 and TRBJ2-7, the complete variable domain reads EAGVAQSPRYKIIEKRQSVAFWCNPISGHATLYWYQQILGQGPKLLIQFQNNGVVDDSQLPKDRFSAERLKGVDSTLKIQPAKLEDSAVYLCASSLDPGQGFEQYFGPGTRLTVT.

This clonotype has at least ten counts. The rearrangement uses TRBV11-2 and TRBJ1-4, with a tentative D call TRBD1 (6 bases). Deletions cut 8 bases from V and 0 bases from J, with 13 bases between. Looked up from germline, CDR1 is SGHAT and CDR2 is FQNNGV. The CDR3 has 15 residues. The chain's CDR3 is CASQRQDATNEKLFF. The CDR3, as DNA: TGTGCCAGCCAAAGACAGGACGCAACTAATGAAAAACTGTTTTTT.

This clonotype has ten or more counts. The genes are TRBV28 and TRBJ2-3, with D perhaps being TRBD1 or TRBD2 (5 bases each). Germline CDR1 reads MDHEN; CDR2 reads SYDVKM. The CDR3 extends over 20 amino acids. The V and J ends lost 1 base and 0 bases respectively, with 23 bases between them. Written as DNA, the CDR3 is TGTGCCAGCAGTTTATTTCGCTTGGGGGTCGGGTCGGGGAGCACAGATACGCAGTATTTT. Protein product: CASSLFRLGVGSGSTDTQYF. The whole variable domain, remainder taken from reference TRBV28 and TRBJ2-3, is DVKVTQSSRYLVKRTGEKVFLECVQDMDHENMFWYRQDPGLGLRLIYFSYDVKMKEKGDIPEGYSVSREKKERFSLILESASTNQTSMYLCASSLFRLGVGSGSTDTQYFGPGTRLTVL.

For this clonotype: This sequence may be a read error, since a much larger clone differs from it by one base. The CDR3 reads CSSRPQAGGYTF. The CDR3 DNA sequence: TGTTCCAGCAGGCCTCAAGCTGGTGGCTACACCTTC. This sequence joins TRBV12-3 or TRBV12-4 and TRBJ1-2; D gene uncertain. The CDR3 contains 12 residues.

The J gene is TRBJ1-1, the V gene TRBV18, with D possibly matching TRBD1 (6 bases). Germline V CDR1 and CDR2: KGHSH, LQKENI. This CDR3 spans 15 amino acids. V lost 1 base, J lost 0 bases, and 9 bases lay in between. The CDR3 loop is CASSPRSGVNTEAFF. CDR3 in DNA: TGTGCCAGCTCACCACGGTCAGGGGTGAACACTGAAGCTTTCTTT.

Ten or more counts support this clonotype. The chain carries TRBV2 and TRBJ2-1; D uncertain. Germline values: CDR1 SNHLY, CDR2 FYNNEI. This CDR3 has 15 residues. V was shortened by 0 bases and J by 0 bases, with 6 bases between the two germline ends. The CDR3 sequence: CASSEAQTSYNEQFF. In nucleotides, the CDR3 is TGTGCCAGCAGTGAAGCTCAAACCTCCTACAATGAGCAGTTCTTC.

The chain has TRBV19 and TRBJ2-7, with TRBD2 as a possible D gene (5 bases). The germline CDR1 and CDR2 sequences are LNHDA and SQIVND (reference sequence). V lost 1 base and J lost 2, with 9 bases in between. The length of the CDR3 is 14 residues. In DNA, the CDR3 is TGTGCCAGTAGTATAGCCTGGGGAGCCTACGAGCAGTACTTC. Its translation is CASSIAWGAYEQYF.

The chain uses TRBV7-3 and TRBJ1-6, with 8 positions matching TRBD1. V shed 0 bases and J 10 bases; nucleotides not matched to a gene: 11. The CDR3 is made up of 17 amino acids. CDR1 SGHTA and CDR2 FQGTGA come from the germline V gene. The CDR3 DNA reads TGTGCCAGCAGCTTAACCTCTGCAGGGGGCCGTAGGTCACCCCTCCACTTT. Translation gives CASSLTSAGGRRSPLHF. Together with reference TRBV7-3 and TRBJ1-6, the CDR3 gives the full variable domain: GAGVSQTPSNKVTEKGKYVELRCDPISGHTALYWYRQSLGQGPEFLIYFQGTGAADDSGLPNDRFFAVRPEGSVSTLKIQRTERGDSAVYLCASSLTSAGGRRSPLHFGNGTRLTVT.

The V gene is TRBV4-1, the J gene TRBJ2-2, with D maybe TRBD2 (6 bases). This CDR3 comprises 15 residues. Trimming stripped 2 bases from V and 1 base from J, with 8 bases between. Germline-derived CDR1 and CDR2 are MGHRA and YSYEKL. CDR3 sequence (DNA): TGCGCCAGCAGCCAAAGCGGGTTGAACACCGGGGAGCTGTTTTTT. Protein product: CASSQSGLNTGELFF.

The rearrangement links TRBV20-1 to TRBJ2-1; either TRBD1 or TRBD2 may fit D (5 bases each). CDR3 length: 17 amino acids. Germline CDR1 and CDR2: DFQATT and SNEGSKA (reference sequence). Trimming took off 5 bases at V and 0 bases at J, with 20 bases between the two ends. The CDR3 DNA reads TGCAGTGCTGGACGGGACCCCCTACCCCGCTCCTACAATGAGCAGTTCTTC. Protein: CSAGRDPLPRSYNEQFF.